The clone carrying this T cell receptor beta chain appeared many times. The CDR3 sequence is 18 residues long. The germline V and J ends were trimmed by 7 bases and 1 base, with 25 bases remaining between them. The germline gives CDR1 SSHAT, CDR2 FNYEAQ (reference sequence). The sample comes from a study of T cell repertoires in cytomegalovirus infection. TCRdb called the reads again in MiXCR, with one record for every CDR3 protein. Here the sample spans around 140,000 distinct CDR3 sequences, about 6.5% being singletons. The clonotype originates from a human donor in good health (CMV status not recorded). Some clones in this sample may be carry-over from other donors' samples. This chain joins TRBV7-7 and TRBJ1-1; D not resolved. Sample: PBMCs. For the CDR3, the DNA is TGTGCCAGCACCGACTACCATGGCAGGTTGTGGGGGAACACTGAAGCTTTCTTT. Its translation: CASTDYHGRLWGNTEAFF.